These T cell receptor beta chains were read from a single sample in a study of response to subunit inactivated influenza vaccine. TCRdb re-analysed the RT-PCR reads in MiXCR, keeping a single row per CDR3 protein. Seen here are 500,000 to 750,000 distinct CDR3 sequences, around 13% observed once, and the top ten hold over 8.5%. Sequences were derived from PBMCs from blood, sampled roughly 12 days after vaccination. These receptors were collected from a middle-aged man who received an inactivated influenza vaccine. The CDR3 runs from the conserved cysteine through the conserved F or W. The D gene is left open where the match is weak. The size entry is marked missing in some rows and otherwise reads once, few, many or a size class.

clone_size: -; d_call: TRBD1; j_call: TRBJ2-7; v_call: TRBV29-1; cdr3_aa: CGVAQGVYEQYF; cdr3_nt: TGCGGCGTCGCCCAGGGGGTGTACGAGCAGTACTTC
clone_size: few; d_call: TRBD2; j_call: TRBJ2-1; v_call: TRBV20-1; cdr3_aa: CSAGQLAGASNEQFF; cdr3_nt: TGCAGTGCTGGGCAACTAGCGGGAGCATCTAATGAGCAGTTCTTC
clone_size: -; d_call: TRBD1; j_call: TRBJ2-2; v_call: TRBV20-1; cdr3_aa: CSAVGAQGASTGELFF; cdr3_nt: TGCAGTGCTGTGGGGGCCCAGGGGGCGAGCACCGGGGAGCTGTTTTTT
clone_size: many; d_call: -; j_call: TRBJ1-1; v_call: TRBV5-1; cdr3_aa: CASSQGENTEAFF; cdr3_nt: TGCGCCAGCAGCCAAGGGGAAAACACTGAAGCTTTCTTT
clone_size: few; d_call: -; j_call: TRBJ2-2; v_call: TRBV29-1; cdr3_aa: CSVKPPNTGELFF; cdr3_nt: TGCAGCGTCAAACCTCCGAACACCGGGGAGCTGTTTTTT
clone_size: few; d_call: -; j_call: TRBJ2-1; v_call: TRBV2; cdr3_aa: CASSDGGEHEQFF; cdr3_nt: TGTGCCAGCAGTGATGGAGGGGAACATGAGCAGTTCTTC
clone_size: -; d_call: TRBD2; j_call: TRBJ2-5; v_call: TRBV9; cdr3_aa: CASSLAGRTQYF; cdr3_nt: TGTGCCAGCAGCCTAGCGGGAAGGACCCAGTACTTC
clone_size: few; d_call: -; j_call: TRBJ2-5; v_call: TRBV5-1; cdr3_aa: CASSSERGETQYF; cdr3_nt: TGCGCCAGCAGCTCGGAGAGGGGAGAGACCCAGTACTTC
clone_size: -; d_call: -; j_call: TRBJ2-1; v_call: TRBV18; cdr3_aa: CASSPPSTRGEQFF; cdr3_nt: TGTGCCAGCTCACCACCGTCGACCCGGGGTGAGCAGTTCTTC
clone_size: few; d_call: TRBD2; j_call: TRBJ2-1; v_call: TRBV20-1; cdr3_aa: CSARPSSGSYNEQFF; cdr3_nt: TGCAGTGCTAGACCGTCTAGCGGTTCCTACAATGAGCAGTTCTTC
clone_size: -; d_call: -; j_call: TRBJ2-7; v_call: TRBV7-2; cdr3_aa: CASSLDSWGDYEQYF; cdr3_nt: TGTGCCAGCAGCTTAGACTCGTGGGGCGACTACGAGCAGTACTTC
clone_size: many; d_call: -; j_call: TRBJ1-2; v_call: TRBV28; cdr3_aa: CASSSGNYGYTF; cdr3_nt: TGTGCCAGCAGTTCAGGCAACTATGGCTACACCTTC
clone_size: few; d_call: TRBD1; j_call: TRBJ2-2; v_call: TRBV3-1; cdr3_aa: CASSQSQGAIGELFF; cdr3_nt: TGTGCCAGCAGCCAATCCCAGGGGGCTATCGGGGAGCTGTTTTTT
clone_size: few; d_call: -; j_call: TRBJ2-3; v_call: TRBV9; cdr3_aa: CASNVGGTDTQYF; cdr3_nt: TGTGCCAGCAACGTAGGCGGCACAGATACGCAGTATTTT
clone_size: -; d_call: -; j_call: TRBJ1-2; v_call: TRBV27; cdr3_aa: CASSLSLGANGYTF; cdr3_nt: TGTGCCAGCAGTCTTTCTTTAGGGGCCAATGGCTACACCTTC
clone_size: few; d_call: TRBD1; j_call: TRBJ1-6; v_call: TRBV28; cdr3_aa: CASSPQGAYSPLHF; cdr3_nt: TGTGCCAGCAGTCCCCAGGGGGCTTATTCACCCCTCCACTTT
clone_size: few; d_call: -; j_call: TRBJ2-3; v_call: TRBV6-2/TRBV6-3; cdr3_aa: CASSYRGKGSDTQYF; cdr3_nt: TGTGCCAGCAGTTACCGGGGGAAGGGTTCAGATACGCAGTATTTT
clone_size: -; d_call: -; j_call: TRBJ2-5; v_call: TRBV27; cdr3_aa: CASSFGSAPLETQYF; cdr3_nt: TGTGCCAGCAGTTTTGGTAGCGCCCCTTTGGAGACCCAGTACTTC
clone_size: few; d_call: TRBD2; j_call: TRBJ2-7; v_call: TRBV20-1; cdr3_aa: CSARTYRDRLAGIDEQYF; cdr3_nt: TGCAGTGCTCGTACTTACCGGGACAGACTAGCGGGAATCGACGAGCAGTACTTC
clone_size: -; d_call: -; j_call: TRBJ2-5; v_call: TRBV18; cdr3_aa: CASSTYQETQYF; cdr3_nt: TGTGCCAGCTCAACGTACCAAGAGACCCAGTACTTC
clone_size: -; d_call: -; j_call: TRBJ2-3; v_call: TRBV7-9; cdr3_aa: CASSDSGGLVDTQYF; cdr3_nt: TGTGCCAGCAGCGACAGTGGGGGGCTGGTAGATACGCAGTATTTT
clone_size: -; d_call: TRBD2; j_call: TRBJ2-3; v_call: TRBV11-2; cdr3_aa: CASSLIGQRRTSGRGDTQYF; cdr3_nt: TGTGCCAGCAGCTTGATAGGACAAAGAAGGACTAGCGGGAGAGGTGATACGCAGTATTTT
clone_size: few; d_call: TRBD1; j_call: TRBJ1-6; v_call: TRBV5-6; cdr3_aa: CASSFEDRVGSPLHF; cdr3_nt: TGTGCCAGCAGCTTCGAGGACAGGGTCGGTTCACCCCTCCACTTT
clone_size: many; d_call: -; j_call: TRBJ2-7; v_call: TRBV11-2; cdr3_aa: CASSLVEGYEQYF; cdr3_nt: TGTGCCAGCAGTTTGGTAGAGGGTTACGAGCAGTACTTC
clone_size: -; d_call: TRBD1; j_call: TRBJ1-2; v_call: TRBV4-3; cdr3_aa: CASSRQGQFGYTF; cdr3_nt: TGCGCCAGCAGCCGACAGGGACAGTTCGGCTACACCTTC
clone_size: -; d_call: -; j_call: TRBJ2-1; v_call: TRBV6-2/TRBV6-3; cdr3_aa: CASSGVGGYNEQFF; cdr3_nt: TGTGCCAGCAGCGGGGTAGGGGGATACAATGAGCAGTTCTTC
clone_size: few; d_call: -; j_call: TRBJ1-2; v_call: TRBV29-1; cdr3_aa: CSVEDPGSLYGYTF; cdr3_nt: TGCAGCGTTGAAGACCCGGGAAGCCTCTATGGCTACACCTTC
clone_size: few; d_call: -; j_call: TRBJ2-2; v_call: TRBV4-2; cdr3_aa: CASSPYYPTNTGELFF; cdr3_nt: TGTGCCAGCAGCCCCTACTACCCCACAAACACCGGGGAGCTGTTTTTT
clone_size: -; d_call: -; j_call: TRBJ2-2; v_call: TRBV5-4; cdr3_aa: CASSSGSRPGELFF; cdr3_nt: TGTGCCAGCAGCTCCGGGTCCCGACCCGGGGAGCTGTTTTTT
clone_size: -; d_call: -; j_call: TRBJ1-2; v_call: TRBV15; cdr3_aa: CATSRDGIQGFYGYTF; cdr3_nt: TGTGCCACCAGCAGGGATGGGATTCAGGGTTTTTATGGCTACACCTTC
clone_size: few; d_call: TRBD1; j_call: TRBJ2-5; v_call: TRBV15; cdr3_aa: CATSLTGVQETQYF; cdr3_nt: TGTGCCACCAGCCTAACAGGGGTCCAAGAGACCCAGTACTTC
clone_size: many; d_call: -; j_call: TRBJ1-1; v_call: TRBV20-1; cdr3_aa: CSARVAGVTEAFF; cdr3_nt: TGCAGTGCTAGAGTGGCAGGGGTAACTGAAGCTTTCTTT
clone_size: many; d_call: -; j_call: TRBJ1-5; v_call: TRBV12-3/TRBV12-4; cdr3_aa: CASRTGTQPQHF; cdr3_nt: TGTGCCAGCAGGACAGGAACTCAGCCCCAGCATTTT
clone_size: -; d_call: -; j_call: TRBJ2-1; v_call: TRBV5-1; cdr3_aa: CASSLWNAGSNEQFF; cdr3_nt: TGCGCCAGCAGCTTGTGGAACGCGGGTTCGAATGAGCAGTTCTTC
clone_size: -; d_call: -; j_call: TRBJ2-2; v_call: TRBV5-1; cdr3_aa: CASSPLVDTGELCF; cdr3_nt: TGCGCCAGCAGCCCTCTAGTAGACACCGGGGAGCTGTGTTTT
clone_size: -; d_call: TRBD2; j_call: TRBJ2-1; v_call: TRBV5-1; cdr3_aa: CASSLMVAGGNEQFF; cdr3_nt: TGCGCCAGCAGCTTGATGGTAGCGGGAGGGAATGAGCAGTTCTTC
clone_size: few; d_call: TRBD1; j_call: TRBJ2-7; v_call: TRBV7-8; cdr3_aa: CASSIPGQGANEQYF; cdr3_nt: TGTGCCAGCAGCATCCCGGGACAGGGGGCTAACGAGCAGTACTTC
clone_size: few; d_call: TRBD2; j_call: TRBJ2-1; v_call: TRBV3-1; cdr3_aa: CASSQERTSGGKQFF; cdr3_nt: TGTGCCAGCAGCCAAGAGCGGACTAGCGGGGGAAAGCAGTTCTTC
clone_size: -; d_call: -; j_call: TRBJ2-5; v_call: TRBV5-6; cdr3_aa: CASRGAAYQETQYF; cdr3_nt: TGTGCCAGCAGAGGGGCAGCGTACCAAGAGACCCAGTACTTC